The sequence of this TCR beta chain was determined in a study of cytomegalovirus exposure and HLA in healthy donors. PCR amplification relied on 60 Vbeta primers (plus 13 Jbeta primers). The table came from immunoSEQ multiplex PCR; TCRdb's copy has only in-frame clones and leaves some out. The data contain 170,000 or so clones, over 80% of them singletons. This clone occurred once. Germline V gives CDR1 LNHDA, CDR2 SQIVND (reference sequence). V lost 6 bases and J 6 bases, leaving 17 bases between the germline ends. CDR3 length: 14 residues. Sequenced: PBMCs. The receptor was derived from a man aged 50 to 59 in good health and CMV-seronegative. The chain is built from TRBV19 and TRBJ1-2; no clear D. The DNA of the CDR3 is TGTGCCAGTAGAGGACCCCACGGGAGGAATGGCTACACCTTC. This translates into CASRGPHGRNGYTF.